A selection of T cell receptor beta chains follows, all from one sample in a study of blood T cell repertoires in COVID-19. Assay used: immunoSEQ multiplex PCR; TCRdb lists only in-frame clones, some missing. The sample holds 370,000 or so clones, approximately 87% seen once. Material for sequencing was PBMCs or T cells enriched from blood (not recorded which). The receptors shown here come from a man under 40 who had recovered from COVID-19. The CDR3 runs from the conserved cysteine through the conserved F or W. A D gene is named only where the DNA matches it firmly. Clone size appears in some rows only: once, few, many, or a class for an expanded clone.

TRBJ1-2	NA	NA	13	TRBV20-1	TGCAGTGCTAGTGGATGGCGGAACTATGGCTACACCTTC	CSASGWRNYGYTF
TRBJ1-1	NA	NA	16	TRBV21-1	TGTGCCAGCAGCCCCCAGGGCGCCGAAGCCAACACTGAAGCTTTCTTT	CASSPQGAEANTEAFF
TRBJ1-2	NA	TRBD1	14	TRBV27	TGTGCCAGCAGTTCCCCGGGACAGCCAGAGCGCTACACCTTC	CASSSPGQPERYTF
TRBJ2-7	once	TRBD2	12	TRBV2	TGTGCCAGCAACGGGGGGGTATACGAGCAGTACTTC	CASNGGVYEQYF
TRBJ2-5	NA	NA	12	TRBV14	TGTGCCAGCAGCCACCTACAAGAGACCCAGTACTTC	CASSHLQETQYF
TRBJ2-1	NA	TRBD2	17	TRBV11-3	TGTGCCAGCAGCTTTAATTGGTATAGCGGGGGGGCAAGTGAGCAGTTCTTC	CASSFNWYSGGASEQFF
TRBJ2-1	NA	TRBD1	17	TRBV5-1	TGCGCCAGCAGGATGTTTCTGGACAGGGCTTCCTACAATGAGCAGTTCTTC	CASRMFLDRASYNEQFF
TRBJ1-3	NA	NA	14	TRBV7-9	TGTGCCAGCAGCGCCAGGGTTTACGGAAACACCATATATTTT	CASSARVYGNTIYF
TRBJ1-2	NA	NA	17	TRBV4-2	TGTGCCAGCAGCCAAGATCGGACACTCCCGGGCAACTATGGCTACACCTTC	CASSQDRTLPGNYGYTF
TRBJ1-2	NA	NA	14	TRBV25-1	TGTGCCAGCAGCGCGATCGGCGGTGGATATGGCTACACCTTC	CASSAIGGGYGYTF
TRBJ1-3	NA	NA	14	TRBV11-2	TGTGCCAGCAGCTTAGTTCAAGCCGGAAACACCATATATTTT	CASSLVQAGNTIYF
TRBJ1-6	NA	NA	17	TRBV18	TGTGCCAGCTCGCCAACTCTGGGGCGTTTGGGTAATTCACCCCTCCACTTT	CASSPTLGRLGNSPLHF
TRBJ2-2	NA	NA	16	TRBV15	TGTGCCACCAGCAGCAACAGGGAGGGTGGCGCCGGGGAGCTGTTTTTT	CATSSNREGGAGELFF
TRBJ2-7	once	NA	13	TRBV29-1	TGCAGCGTGACTTCGGGACAAACCTACGAGCAGTACTTC	CSVTSGQTYEQYF
TRBJ1-1	NA	TRBD1	14	TRBV4-2	TGTGCCAGCAGCCGTGGACAGGAAAACACTGAAGCTTTCTTT	CASSRGQENTEAFF
TRBJ1-5	few	NA	15	TRBV19	TGTGCCAGTAGTATAGATCACCAAGCTAATCAGCCCCAGCATTTT	CASSIDHQANQPQHF
TRBJ2-7	NA	NA	12	TRBV19	TGTGCCAGTAGTATGCAGGGGTACGAGCAGTACTTC	CASSMQGYEQYF
TRBJ1-1	once	NA	12	TRBV6-5	TGTGCCAGCAGTAGACAGAACACTGAAGCTTTCTTT	CASSRQNTEAFF
TRBJ1-2	NA	NA	14	TRBV6-5	TGTGCCAGCGGATCCAACGGTAGGGAGGGTGGCTACACCTTC	CASGSNGREGGYTF
TRBJ1-1	NA	NA	13	TRBV12-3/TRBV12-4	TGTGCCAGCAGTTTAATGAGGGAAACTGAAGCTTTCTTT	CASSLMRETEAFF
TRBJ2-2	NA	TRBD1	16	TRBV11-3	TGTGCCAGCAGCAAGGGACAGGGGGCTGACACCGGGGAGCTGTTTTTT	CASSKGQGADTGELFF
TRBJ2-3	NA	TRBD2	18	TRBV7-9	TGTGCCAGCAGCTCTTGGACTAGCGGGGGATATAGCACAGATACGCAGTATTTT	CASSSWTSGGYSTDTQYF
TRBJ1-5	NA	NA	14	TRBV3-1/TRBV3-2	TGTGCCAGCAGCCAAGGGGAAGGGGTCCAGCCCCAGCATTTT	CASSQGEGVQPQHF
TRBJ1-4	few	NA	15	TRBV7-2	TGTGCCAGCAGTCCTCCGACTGCAACTAATGAAAAACTGTTTTTT	CASSPPTATNEKLFF
TRBJ2-7	NA	NA	12	TRBV7-8	TGTGCCAGCAGCTTAACCAGCTACGAGCAGTACTTC	CASSLTSYEQYF
TRBJ1-2	few	TRBD1	14	TRBV18	TGTGCCAGCTCACCGGGACAGGGGGACTATGGCTACACCTTC	CASSPGQGDYGYTF
TRBJ2-4	NA	TRBD1	17	TRBV5-1	TGCGCCAGCAGCTTGGGGCGCGACAGGGGCGGTGGGAACATTCAGTACTTC	CASSLGRDRGGGNIQYF
TRBJ2-2	NA	TRBD2	14	TRBV10-3	TGTGCCATCAAGACTAGCGGGGGTACCGGGGAGCTGTTTTTT	CAIKTSGGTGELFF
TRBJ1-2	once	NA	13	TRBV27	TGTGCCAGCAGTTTACAGGGCAAGTATGGCTACACCTTC	CASSLQGKYGYTF
TRBJ1-2	NA	TRBD1	14	TRBV19	TGTGCCAGTAGACCGATAACCGGGACAGGAGACTACACCTTC	CASRPITGTGDYTF
TRBJ1-6	once	NA	12	TRBV14	TGTGCCAGCAGCCAACGGACATCACCCCTCCACTTT	CASSQRTSPLHF
TRBJ2-7	NA	NA	12	TRBV12-3/TRBV12-4	TGTGCCAGCAGTTCAATAGAGTTGAGGCAGTACTTC	CASSSIELRQYF
TRBJ2-7	NA	NA	14	TRBV19	TGTGCCAGTAGTATCAAGTGGGGGGGGCCCGAGCAGTACTTC	CASSIKWGGPEQYF
TRBJ1-1	NA	TRBD1	15	TRBV6-5	TGTGCCAGCAGTTACGAAGGGGGCAGAAAGACTGAAGCTTTCTTT	CASSYEGGRKTEAFF
TRBJ1-2	NA	NA	13	TRBV10-2	TGCGCCAGCAGCGGGGGAGGAGGATATGGCTACACCTTC	CASSGGGGYGYTF
TRBJ1-4	NA	NA	14	TRBV5-8	TGTGCCAGCAGCTTGCGCGCCCTGGATGAAAAACTGTTTTTT	CASSLRALDEKLFF
TRBJ1-1	NA	NA	13	TRBV10-3	TGTGCCATCAATGGGGGGATGAGGACTGAAGCTTTCTTT	CAINGGMRTEAFF
TRBJ1-6	few	TRBD1	15	TRBV9	TGTGCCAGCAGCGTCGGGGACAGGGGGCTGTCACCCCTCCACTTT	CASSVGDRGLSPLHF
TRBJ2-7	NA	NA	15	TRBV7-3	TGTGCCAGCAGCTTATCGGTTGGCAGGGTGGGGGAGCAGTACTTC	CASSLSVGRVGEQYF
TRBJ2-1	NA	NA	13	TRBV19	TGTGCCAGTAGTATCCAGGGAGGTGCTGAGCAGTTCTTC	CASSIQGGAEQFF
TRBJ2-7	NA	NA	15	TRBV29-1	TGCAGCGTTGATCTGATCGAGGGGAGGACCTACGAGCAGTACTTC	CSVDLIEGRTYEQYF
TRBJ1-5	NA	NA	15	TRBV6-5	TGTGCCAGCAGTTACTCGCCATCGGGAAATCAGCCCCAGCATTTT	CASSYSPSGNQPQHF
TRBJ1-1	once	NA	16	TRBV10-3	TGTGCCATCAGTGGGGGGCATAACACCATGGACACTGAAGCTTTCTTT	CAISGGHNTMDTEAFF
TRBJ2-1	NA	TRBD1	15	TRBV14	TGTGCCAGCAGCCAGCCCGGGACAGGTTTGAGTGAGCAGTTCTTC	CASSQPGTGLSEQFF
TRBJ1-1	NA	TRBD1	14	TRBV6-5	TGTGCCAGCAGCTTTAAAACAGGGGGGACTGAAGCTTTCTTT	CASSFKTGGTEAFF
TRBJ2-7	few	NA	13	TRBV2	TGTGCCAGCATTAGAGGTGGTGGGACTGAGCAGTACTTC	CASIRGGGTEQYF
TRBJ1-1	NA	NA	14	TRBV6-1	TGTGCCAGCAGTGAATCGGGGAGGGACACTGAAGCTTTCTTT	CASSESGRDTEAFF
TRBJ2-7	NA	NA	15	TRBV5-1	TGCGCCAGCGCCGCCGAGAACACCGTCCCGGGAGAGCAGTACTTC	CASAAENTVPGEQYF
TRBJ1-1	few	NA	15	TRBV18	TGTGCCAGCTCACCGAATAGAGGGCGGCTACCTGAAGCTTTCTTT	CASSPNRGRLPEAFF
TRBJ1-6	NA	TRBD1	15	TRBV14	TGTGCCAGCAGCCAAAACAGGGGATATAATTCACCCCTCCACTTT	CASSQNRGYNSPLHF
TRBJ1-1	NA	NA	16	TRBV18	TGTGCCAGCTCACCAAACGTTTTGAGAATGAACACTGAAGCTTTCTTT	CASSPNVLRMNTEAFF
TRBJ1-2	once	TRBD1	17	TRBV27	TGTGCCAGCAGTTCTCGGACCAGACAGGGTTCGAACTATGGCTACACCTTC	CASSSRTRQGSNYGYTF
TRBJ2-5	NA	TRBD1	14	TRBV9	TGTGCCAGCAGCGCGATGGACAGGGCGAGGACCCAGTACTTC	CASSAMDRARTQYF
TRBJ1-2	NA	NA	11	TRBV19	TGTGCCAGCACGAACTTGTATGGCTACACCTTC	CASTNLYGYTF
TRBJ2-5	NA	NA	14	TRBV29-1	TGCAGCGTTGGGGGAACAGGGCTTCAAGAGACCCAGTACTTC	CSVGGTGLQETQYF